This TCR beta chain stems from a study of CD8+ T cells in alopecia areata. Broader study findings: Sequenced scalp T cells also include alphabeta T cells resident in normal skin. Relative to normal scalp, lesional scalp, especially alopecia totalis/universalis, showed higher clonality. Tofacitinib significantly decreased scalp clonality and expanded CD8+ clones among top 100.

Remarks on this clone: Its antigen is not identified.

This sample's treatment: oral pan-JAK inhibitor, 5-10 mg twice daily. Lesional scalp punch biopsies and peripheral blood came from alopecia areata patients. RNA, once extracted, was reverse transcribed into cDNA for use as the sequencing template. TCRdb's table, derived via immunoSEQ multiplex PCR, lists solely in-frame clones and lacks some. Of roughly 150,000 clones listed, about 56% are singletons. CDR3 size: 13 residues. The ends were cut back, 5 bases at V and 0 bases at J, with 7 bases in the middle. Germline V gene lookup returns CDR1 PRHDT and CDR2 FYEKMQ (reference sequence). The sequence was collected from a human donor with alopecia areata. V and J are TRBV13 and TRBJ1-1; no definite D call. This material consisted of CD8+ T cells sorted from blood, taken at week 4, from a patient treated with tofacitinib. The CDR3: CASSPELNTEAFF. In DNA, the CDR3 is TGTGCCAGCAGCCCCGAGTTGAACACTGAAGCTTTCTTT. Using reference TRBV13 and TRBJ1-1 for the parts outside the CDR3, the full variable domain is AAGVIQSPRHLIKEKRETATLKCYPIPRHDTVYWYQQGPGQDPQFLISFYEKMQSDKGSIPDRFSAQQFSDYHSELNMSSLELGDSALYFCASSPELNTEAFFGQGTRLTVV.